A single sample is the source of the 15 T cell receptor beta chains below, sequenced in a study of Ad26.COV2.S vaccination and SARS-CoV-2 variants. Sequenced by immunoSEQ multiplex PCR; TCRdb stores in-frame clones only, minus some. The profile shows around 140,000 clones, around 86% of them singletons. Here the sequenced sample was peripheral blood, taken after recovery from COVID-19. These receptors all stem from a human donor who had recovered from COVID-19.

The CDR3 DNA reads as TGTGCCAGCAGCTTGAAGCTCCTAGCGGGGGCCCTCCAAGAGACCCAGTACTTC. This sequence encodes CASSLKLLAGALQETQYF. V gene TRBV5-4 combines with J gene TRBJ2-5; 10 nucleotides align to TRBD2. The V and J ends lost 1 base and 1 base, in that order; junction bases with no gene match: 10. This CDR3 comprises 18 residues. CDR1 and CDR2 from the germline V gene are SGHNT and YYREEE (reference sequence). The whole variable domain, filled in from reference TRBV5-4 and TRBJ2-5, reads ETGVTQSPTHLIKTRGQQVTLRCSSQSGHNTVSWYQQALGQGPQFIFQYYREEENGRGNFPPRFSGLQFPNYSSELNVNALELDDSALYLCASSLKLLAGALQETQYFGPGTRLLVL.

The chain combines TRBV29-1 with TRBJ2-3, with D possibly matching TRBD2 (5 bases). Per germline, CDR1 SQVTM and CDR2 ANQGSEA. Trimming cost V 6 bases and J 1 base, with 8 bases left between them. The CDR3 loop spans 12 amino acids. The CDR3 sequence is CSVEGRTDTQYF. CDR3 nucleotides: TGCAGCGTCGAGGGCCGCACAGATACGCAGTATTTT.

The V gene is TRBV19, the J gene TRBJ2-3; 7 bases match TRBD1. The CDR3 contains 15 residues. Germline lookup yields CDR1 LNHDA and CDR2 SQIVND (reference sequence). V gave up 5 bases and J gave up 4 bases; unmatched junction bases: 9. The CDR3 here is CASSGWIGGADTQYF. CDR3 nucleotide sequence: TGTGCCAGTAGTGGGTGGATAGGGGGCGCAGATACGCAGTATTTT.

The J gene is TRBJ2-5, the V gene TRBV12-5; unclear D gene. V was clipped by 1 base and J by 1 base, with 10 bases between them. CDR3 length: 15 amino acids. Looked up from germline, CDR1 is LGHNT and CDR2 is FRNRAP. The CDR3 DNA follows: TGTGCTAGTGGTTTGGGAGCAAGGTCCCAAGAGACCCAGTACTTC. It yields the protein CASGLGARSQETQYF.

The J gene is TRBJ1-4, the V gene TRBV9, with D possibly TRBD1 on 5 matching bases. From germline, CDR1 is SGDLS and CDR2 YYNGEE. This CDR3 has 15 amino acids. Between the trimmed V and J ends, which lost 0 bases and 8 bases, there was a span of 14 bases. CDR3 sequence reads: CASSVEGVLAEKLFF. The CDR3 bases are TGTGCCAGCAGCGTAGAAGGGGTCTTGGCGGAAAAACTGTTTTTT.

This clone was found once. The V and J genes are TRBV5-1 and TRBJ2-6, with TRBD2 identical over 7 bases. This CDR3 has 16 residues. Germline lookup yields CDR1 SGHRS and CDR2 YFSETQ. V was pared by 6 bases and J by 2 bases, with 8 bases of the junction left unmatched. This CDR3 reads CASTSGRAAGANVLTF. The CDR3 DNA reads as TGCGCCAGCACCTCAGGGAGGGCCGCTGGGGCCAACGTCCTGACTTTC.

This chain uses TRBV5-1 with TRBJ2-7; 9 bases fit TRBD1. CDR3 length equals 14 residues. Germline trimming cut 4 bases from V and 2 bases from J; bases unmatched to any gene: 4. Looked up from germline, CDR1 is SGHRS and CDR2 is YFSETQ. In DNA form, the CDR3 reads TGCGCCAGCAGCATCAGACAGGGGGCCTACGAGCAGTACTTC. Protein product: CASSIRQGAYEQYF.

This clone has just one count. The CDR3 coding sequence is TGTGCCAGCAGCTTTACAGGGGTAGACTATGGCTACACCTTC. It specifies CASSFTGVDYGYTF. This chain joins TRBV7-9 and TRBJ1-2, with TRBD1 matching 7 bases. V lost 3 bases to trimming and J lost 3 bases; unmatched junction nucleotides: 4. Germline lookup yields CDR1 SEHNR and CDR2 FQNEAQ (reference sequence). The CDR3 loop spans 14 amino acids.

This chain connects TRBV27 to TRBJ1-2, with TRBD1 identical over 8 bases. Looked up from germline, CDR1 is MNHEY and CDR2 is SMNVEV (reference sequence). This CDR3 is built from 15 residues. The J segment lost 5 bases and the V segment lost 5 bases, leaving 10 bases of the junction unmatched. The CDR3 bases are TGTGCCAGCAGTCCCGGGGGACAGGTTGAGTATGGCTACACCTTC. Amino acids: CASSPGGQVEYGYTF.

CDR3 coding DNA: TGTGCCAGCAGCGTAGGGGGCACAGATACGCAGTATTTT. Protein: CASSVGGTDTQYF. This rearrangement joins TRBV5-6 to TRBJ2-3; D is possibly TRBD1 (5 bases). With 4 bases removed from V and 1 base from J, the gap between germline ends came to 7 bases. The CDR3 sequence is 13 residues long. Germline V gene lookup returns CDR1 SGHDT and CDR2 YYEEEE. Variable domain in full (rest from reference TRBV5-6 and TRBJ2-3): DAGVTQSPTHLIKTRGQQVTLRCSPKSGHDTVSWYQQALGQGPQFIFQYYEEEERQRGNFPDRFSGHQFPNYSSELNVNALLLGDSALYLCASSVGGTDTQYFGPGTRLTVL.

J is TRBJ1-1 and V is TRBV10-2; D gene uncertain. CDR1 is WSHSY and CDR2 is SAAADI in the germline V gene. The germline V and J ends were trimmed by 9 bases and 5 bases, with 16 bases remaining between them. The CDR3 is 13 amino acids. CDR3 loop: CASTDPGRTEAFF. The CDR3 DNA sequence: TGCGCCAGTACGGACCCAGGAAGGACTGAAGCTTTCTTT.

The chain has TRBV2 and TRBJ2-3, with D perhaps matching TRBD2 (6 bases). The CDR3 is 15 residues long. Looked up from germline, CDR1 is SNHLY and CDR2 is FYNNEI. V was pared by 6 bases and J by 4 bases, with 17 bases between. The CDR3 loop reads CASSNDAGSADTQYF. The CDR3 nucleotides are TGTGCCAGCAGCAATGACGCGGGGAGCGCAGATACGCAGTATTTT.

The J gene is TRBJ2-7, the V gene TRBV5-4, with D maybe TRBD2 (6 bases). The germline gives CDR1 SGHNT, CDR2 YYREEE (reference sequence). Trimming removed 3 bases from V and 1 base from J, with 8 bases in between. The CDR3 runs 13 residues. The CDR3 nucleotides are TGTGCCAGCAGCTATCGGGAGTCCTACGAGCAGTACTTC. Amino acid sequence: CASSYRESYEQYF.

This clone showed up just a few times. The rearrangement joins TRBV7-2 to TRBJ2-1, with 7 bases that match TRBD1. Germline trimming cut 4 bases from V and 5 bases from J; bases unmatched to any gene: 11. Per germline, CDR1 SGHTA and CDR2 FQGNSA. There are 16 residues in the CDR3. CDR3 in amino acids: CASSSSGGVPNNEQFF. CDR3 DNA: TGTGCCAGCAGCTCCTCAGGGGGAGTCCCTAACAATGAGCAGTTCTTC.

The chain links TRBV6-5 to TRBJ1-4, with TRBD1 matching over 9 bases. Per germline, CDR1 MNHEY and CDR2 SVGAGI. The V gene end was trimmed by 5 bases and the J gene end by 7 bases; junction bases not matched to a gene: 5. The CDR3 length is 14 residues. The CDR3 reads CASSTGGLGEKLFF. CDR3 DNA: TGTGCCAGCAGTACAGGGGGCTTAGGTGAAAAACTGTTTTTT.